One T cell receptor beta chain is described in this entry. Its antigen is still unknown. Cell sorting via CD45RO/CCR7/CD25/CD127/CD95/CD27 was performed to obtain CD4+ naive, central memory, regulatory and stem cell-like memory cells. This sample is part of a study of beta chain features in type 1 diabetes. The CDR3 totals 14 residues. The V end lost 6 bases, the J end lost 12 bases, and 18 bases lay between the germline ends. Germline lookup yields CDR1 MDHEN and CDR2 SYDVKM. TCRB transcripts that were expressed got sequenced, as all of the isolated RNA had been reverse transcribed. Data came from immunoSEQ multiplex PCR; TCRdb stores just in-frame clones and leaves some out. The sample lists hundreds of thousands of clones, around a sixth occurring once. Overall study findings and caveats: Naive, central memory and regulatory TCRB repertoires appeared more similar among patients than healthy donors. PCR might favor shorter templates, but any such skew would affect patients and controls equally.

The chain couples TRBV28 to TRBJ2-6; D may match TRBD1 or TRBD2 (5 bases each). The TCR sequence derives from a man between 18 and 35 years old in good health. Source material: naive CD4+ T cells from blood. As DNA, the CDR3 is TGTGCCAGCAGCACCAATCAGGGAGACGGCGTCCTGACTTTC. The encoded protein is CASSTNQGDGVLTF.